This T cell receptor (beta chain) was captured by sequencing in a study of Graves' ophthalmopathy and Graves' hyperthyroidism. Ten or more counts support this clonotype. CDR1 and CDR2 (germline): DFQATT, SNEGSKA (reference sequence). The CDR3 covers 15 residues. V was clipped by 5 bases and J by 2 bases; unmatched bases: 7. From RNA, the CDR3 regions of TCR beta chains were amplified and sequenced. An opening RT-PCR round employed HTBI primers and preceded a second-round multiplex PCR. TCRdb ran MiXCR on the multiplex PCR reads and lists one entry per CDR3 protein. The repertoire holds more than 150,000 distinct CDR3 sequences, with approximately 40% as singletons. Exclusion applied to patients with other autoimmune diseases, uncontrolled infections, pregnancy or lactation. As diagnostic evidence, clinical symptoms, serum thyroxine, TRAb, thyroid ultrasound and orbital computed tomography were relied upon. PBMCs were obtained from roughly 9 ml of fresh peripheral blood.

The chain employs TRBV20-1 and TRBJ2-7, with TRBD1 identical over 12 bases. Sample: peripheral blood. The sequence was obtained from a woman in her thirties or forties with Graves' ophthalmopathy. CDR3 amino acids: CSAFSGTGGAYEQYF. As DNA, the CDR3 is TGCAGTGCTTTTTCAGGGACAGGGGGCGCCTACGAGCAGTACTTC.